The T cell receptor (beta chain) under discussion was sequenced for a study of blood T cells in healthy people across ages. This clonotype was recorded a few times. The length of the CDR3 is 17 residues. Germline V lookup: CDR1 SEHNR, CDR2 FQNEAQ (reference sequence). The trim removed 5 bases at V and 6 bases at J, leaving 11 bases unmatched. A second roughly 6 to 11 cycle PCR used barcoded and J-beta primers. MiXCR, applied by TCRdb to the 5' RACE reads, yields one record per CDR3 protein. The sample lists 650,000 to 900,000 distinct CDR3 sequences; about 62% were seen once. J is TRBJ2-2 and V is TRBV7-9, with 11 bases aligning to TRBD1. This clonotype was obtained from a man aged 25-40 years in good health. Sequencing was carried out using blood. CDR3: CASSPDRGRFKAGELFF. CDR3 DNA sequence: TGTGCCAGCAGCCCGGACAGGGGGCGGTTTAAAGCCGGGGAGCTGTTTTTT.